This TCR beta chain is drawn from a study of blood T cell repertoires in COVID-19. Study details: Sites in the United States, Italy and Spain provided acute and convalescent COVID-19 samples. PBMCs, B-cell-depleted T cells, or T cells were the source of the cDNA or gDNA that made up the material.

Under the authors' procedure: For nucleated cells, counts were estimated from reference gene primer amplification. The table came from immunoSEQ multiplex PCR; TCRdb's copy has only in-frame clones and leaves some out. From that table come the V and J calls and clone size; the DNA was used to work out D and trimming. The sample includes around 250,000 clones, 84% of them seen just once. This clone showed up many times. The CDR3 is made up of 14 amino acids. Unmatched junction bases numbered 7, after V lost 5 bases and J lost 7 bases. Germline assignment: CDR1 SEHNR and CDR2 FQNEAQ (reference sequence).

Sequencing input: peripheral blood. This TCR was sampled from a woman between 40 and 50 years old who had recovered from COVID-19. This chain joins TRBV7-9 and TRBJ1-5; 8 nucleotides agree with TRBD1. CDR3: CASSADRVYQPQHF. In DNA form, the CDR3 reads TGTGCCAGCAGCGCGGACAGGGTATACCAGCCCCAGCATTTT. Together with reference TRBV7-9 and TRBJ1-5, the CDR3 gives the full variable domain: DTGVSQNPRHKITKRGQNVTFRCDPISEHNRLYWYRQTLGQGPEFLTYFQNEAQLEKSRLLSDRFSAERPKGSFSTLEIQRTEQGDSAMYLCASSADRVYQPQHFGDGTRLSIL.